This T cell receptor beta chain was identified during a study of OX40 agonist ivuxolimab in advanced cancers. Using immunoSEQ multiplex PCR, the repertoire was profiled, and TCRdb retains in-frame clones only, with some absent. This sample has roughly 6,700 clones, with around 70% found just once. Germline CDR1 SGHVS, CDR2 FNYEAQ. The CDR3 consists of 15 residues. The ends were cut back, 0 bases at V and 0 bases at J, with 8 bases in the middle. Sequencing used CD4+ or CD8+ T cells sorted from blood, obtained in a trial of the OX40 agonist ivuxolimab. The clonotype was recovered from an adult with an advanced solid tumor such as melanoma, head and neck, liver or kidney cancer. The chain links TRBV7-6 to TRBJ1-1, with D tentatively TRBD1 (5 bases). The CDR3 DNA reads TGTGCCAGCAGCTTAGCCTGGGGGTTGAACACTGAAGCTTTCTTT. Translation gives CASSLAWGLNTEAFF.